These T cell receptor beta chains were read from a single sample in a study of CD8+CD57+ T cells in acquired aplastic anemia. TCRdb itself ran the reads through MiXCR, one entry per CDR3 protein. The table has around 180,000 distinct CDR3 sequences, less than 50% seen once. The sequencing input was sorted CD4+, CD8+, or CD8+CD57+ T cells (not recorded which) from PBMCs. The receptors here all came from a human donor with aplastic anemia. Both conserved end residues are part of each CDR3. D genes are given only for firm matches. Only part of the rows carry a size: once, few, many, or a class if the clone is expanded.

J,size,V,D,DNA,CDR3
TRBJ1-2,many,TRBV4-2,NA,TGTGCCAGCAGCCAAGTTGGCGGCTCAGGGAATGGCTACACCTTC,CASSQVGGSGNGYTF
TRBJ2-3,many,TRBV9,TRBD2,TGTGCCAGCAGCGAAACTAGCGGGGGCCCGTATACGCAGTATTTT,CASSETSGGPYTQYF
TRBJ2-7,NA,TRBV24-1,TRBD1,TGTGCCACCAGTCCCAATCCGGGACAGGGAGGCCTCGAGCAGTACTTC,CATSPNPGQGGLEQYF
TRBJ2-3,many,TRBV11-2,TRBD1,TGTGCCAGCAGCTTAGATCGCGGGACAGGAAACTCAGATACGCAGTATTTT,CASSLDRGTGNSDTQYF
TRBJ1-5,NA,TRBV25-1,TRBD1,TGTGCCAGCAGTGGGGGGACAGGTGACAATCAGCCCCAGCATTTT,CASSGGTGDNQPQHF
TRBJ1-3,NA,TRBV25-1,NA,TGTGCCAGCAGTTTAGAGTTGTCGAGCTCTGGAAACACCATATATTTT,CASSLELSSSGNTIYF
TRBJ2-3,few,TRBV20-1,TRBD2,TGCAGTGCTAGCGGGGCCGTGGGGACTAGCGGGGGAGATACGCAGTATTTT,CSASGAVGTSGGDTQYF
TRBJ2-7,many,TRBV11-2,NA,TGTGCCAGCAGCTTCAGGCAGTCAGTGAACGAGCAGTACTTC,CASSFRQSVNEQYF
TRBJ2-5,many,TRBV2,TRBD1,TGTGCCAGCAGTGGGACAGGCCAAGAGACCCAGTACTTC,CASSGTGQETQYF
TRBJ2-1,many,TRBV7-9,NA,TGTGCCAGCAGTCTAGGGGACGGGGACTCCTACAATGAGCAGTTCTTC,CASSLGDGDSYNEQFF
TRBJ2-3,NA,TRBV29-1,NA,TGCAGCGTTCCCACCGACAGCGCAGATACGCAGTATTTT,CSVPTDSADTQYF
TRBJ2-7,few,TRBV10-1,TRBD1,TGCGCCAGCAGTGGAGGGACAGGGCCCTACGAGCAGTACTTC,CASSGGTGPYEQYF
TRBJ1-1,many,TRBV2,TRBD1,TGTGCCAGCATCGACAGGGTTGGGGGCGCTGAAGCTTTCTTT,CASIDRVGGAEAFF
TRBJ2-1,few,TRBV12-5,TRBD2,TGTGCTAGTGGTTTGATTGCGGGGGGGAGCAATGAGCAGTTCTTC,CASGLIAGGSNEQFF
TRBJ1-1,many,TRBV6-1,NA,TGTGCCAGCAGTGATCCGGGGCGGAATACTGAAGCTTTCTTT,CASSDPGRNTEAFF
TRBJ2-1,few,TRBV6-1,NA,TGTGCCAGCAGGGCCGGGACCGTGGAAGCAAGCGAGCAGTTCTTC,CASRAGTVEASEQFF
TRBJ2-4,NA,TRBV27,NA,TGTGCCAGCAGTGTAAAGGGAGGCAAAAACATTCAGTACTTC,CASSVKGGKNIQYF
TRBJ2-7,many,TRBV20-1,TRBD1,TGCAGTGCTACGTATAACAGGGGGAATCGCTACGAGCAGTACTTC,CSATYNRGNRYEQYF
TRBJ2-5,many,TRBV11-2,TRBD1,TGTGCCAGCAAGAAGGGCATGACAGGGGAAGAGACCCAGTACTTC,CASKKGMTGEETQYF
TRBJ2-1,few,TRBV11-3,TRBD2,TGTGCCAGCAGCTCTAGCGGGGGAAGGGGGAATGAGCAGTTCTTC,CASSSSGGRGNEQFF
TRBJ2-1,many,TRBV25-1,TRBD1,TGTGCCAGCAACCCAGGGGGCACCTACAATGAGCAGTTCTTC,CASNPGGTYNEQFF
TRBJ2-7,NA,TRBV11-1,TRBD1,TGTGCCAGCAGCTCAGACAGGGGCACGTACTCCTACGAGCAGTACTTC,CASSSDRGTYSYEQYF
TRBJ2-7,NA,TRBV10-3,TRBD1,TGTGCCATTCGAGGACAGGGCCCCTACGAGCAGTACTTC,CAIRGQGPYEQYF
TRBJ2-5,NA,TRBV7-6,TRBD2,TGTGCCAGCAGCTTAGGGCCTAGCGGGGCCACTCAAGAGACCCAGTACTTC,CASSLGPSGATQETQYF
TRBJ1-3,many,TRBV20-1,NA,TGCAGTGCTAGTGCTGGAAACACCATATATTTT,CSASAGNTIYF
TRBJ2-1,NA,TRBV11-2,TRBD1,TGTGCCAGCAGAGATGACCGGGACAGGGGGCCTGAGCAGTTCTTC,CASRDDRDRGPEQFF
TRBJ2-2,NA,TRBV24-1,NA,TGTGCCACCAGTGATTTGGGCGGGGGCGAGGACGGGGAGCTGTTTTTT,CATSDLGGGEDGELFF
TRBJ2-7,NA,TRBV5-1,TRBD2,TGCGCCAGCAGCTTGGTTGGGGGACTAGCGGGCGAGCAGTACTTC,CASSLVGGLAGEQYF
TRBJ2-7,many,TRBV5-1,TRBD1,TGCGCCAGCAGCCGGACAGGGGGCGACGAGCAGTACTTC,CASSRTGGDEQYF
TRBJ2-7,NA,TRBV10-3,NA,TGTGCCAGCAGCCACGGACACTTCTACGAGCAGTACTTC,CASSHGHFYEQYF
TRBJ2-3,NA,TRBV5-6,NA,TGTGCCAGCAGCTGGACGCACGGCACAGATACGCAGTATTTT,CASSWTHGTDTQYF
TRBJ1-2,NA,TRBV7-2,NA,TGTGCCAGCAGAGCCCAGGGTGAGGGCTACACCTTC,CASRAQGEGYTF
TRBJ1-2,NA,TRBV2,TRBD1,TGTGCCAGCAGTGCGGTCAGGGGGAATGGCTACACCTTC,CASSAVRGNGYTF
TRBJ2-7,NA,TRBV2,NA,TGTGCCAGCAGGATGACTTTGAGCTACGAGCAGTACTTC,CASRMTLSYEQYF
TRBJ1-2,NA,TRBV5-6,NA,TGTGCCAGCAGCTTGTGGCGGACGACTAACTATGGCTACACCTTC,CASSLWRTTNYGYTF
TRBJ2-1,NA,TRBV18,TRBD1,TGTGCCAGCTCACAGAATACCGGGACAGACAATGAGCAGTTCTTC,CASSQNTGTDNEQFF
TRBJ2-7,many,TRBV3-1,NA,TGTGCCAGCAGCGCAACGGGGACATCCGTCTCCTACGAGCAGTACTTC,CASSATGTSVSYEQYF
TRBJ1-1,NA,TRBV29-1,NA,TGCAGCGTTGAGTATAACAGGGCTAACACTGAAGCTTTCTTT,CSVEYNRANTEAFF
TRBJ2-3,NA,TRBV5-4,NA,TGTGCCAGCAGCCCCAGCAGGGCAGATACGCAGTATTTT,CASSPSRADTQYF
TRBJ1-2,many,TRBV20-1,TRBD1,TGCAGTGCTAGAGAACAGGGGGCGCGAGGCTACACCTTC,CSAREQGARGYTF
TRBJ2-1,many,TRBV6-5,NA,TGTGCCAGCAAACGGACCAGCTCCTACAATGAGCAGTTCTTC,CASKRTSSYNEQFF
TRBJ1-3,few,TRBV12-3/TRBV12-4,NA,TGTGCCAGCAGTTTAACGGGCAGATACTCTGGAAACACCATATATTTT,CASSLTGRYSGNTIYF
TRBJ1-1,NA,TRBV6-5,NA,TGTGCCAGCAGTTACTCGGAGGGAGGGACTGAAGCTTTCTTT,CASSYSEGGTEAFF
TRBJ2-3,NA,TRBV20-1,TRBD1,TGCAGTGAAAGTGGGACAGTCACAGATACGCAGTATTTT,CSESGTVTDTQYF
TRBJ2-5,many,TRBV4-1,TRBD2,TGCGCCAGCAGCCAAGGATGGAGTAGCGGGGGAGAGACCCAGTACTTC,CASSQGWSSGGETQYF
TRBJ2-1,many,TRBV7-9,NA,TGTGCCAGCAGCCAAGCCCTTGGTGGGGCCAATGAGCAGTTCTTC,CASSQALGGANEQFF
TRBJ2-1,NA,TRBV4-2,NA,TGTGCCAGCAGCCAACAATTTGGCTCCTACAATGAGCAGTTCTTC,CASSQQFGSYNEQFF
TRBJ1-2,NA,TRBV24-1,NA,TGTGCCACCAGTGATCCCGGCGGTGGCTACACCTTC,CATSDPGGGYTF
TRBJ2-2,NA,TRBV24-1,TRBD2,TGTGCCACCAGTGAACGTAGCGGGAGGGCGAACACCGGGGAGCTGTTTTTT,CATSERSGRANTGELFF
TRBJ1-2,many,TRBV3-1,NA,TGTGCCAGCAGCCAAGGAGGAGGGGCAAATGGCTACACCTTC,CASSQGGGANGYTF
TRBJ2-7,many,TRBV29-1,TRBD1,TGCAGCGCGACCGGGACAGGAAACTACGAGCAGTACTTC,CSATGTGNYEQYF
TRBJ2-2,few,TRBV5-1,TRBD2,TGCGCCAGCAGACAGGGGACTAGCGGGGGGACGAACACCGGGGAGCTGTTTTTT,CASRQGTSGGTNTGELFF
TRBJ2-7,NA,TRBV6-1,NA,TGTGCCAGCAGTCGCCTCCGGTCCGGGACCAACTCCTACGAGCAGTACTTC,CASSRLRSGTNSYEQYF